This T cell receptor (beta chain) comes out of a study of blood T cells in healthy people across ages. A second PCR of 7 to 11 cycles used a sample-barcoded 5' primer and a J-beta primer mix. In TCRdb, the 5' RACE reads were re-called with MiXCR into one record per CDR3 protein. The sample yields about 1,500,000 distinct CDR3 sequences, 25% to 30% seen once. The CDR3 has 16 amino acids. Germline V gene data show CDR1 as SGHTA and CDR2 as FQGTGA. Trimming shortened V by 5 bases and J by 7 bases, and 21 bases separated the two germline ends. This clonotype was counted between two and nine times. Its specificity is not known. Ten milliliters of peripheral blood were drawn from each donor. The authors isolated at least 6 million PBMCs per sample. Whole-study results and caveats: Long-lived donors exceeded aged donors in naive CD4+ cells and diversity. Bulk PBMC profiling left naive and antigen-experienced comparisons inconclusive.

The V gene is TRBV7-3, the J gene TRBJ2-1, with D unresolved. The clonotype comes from a woman younger than 45 in good health. Sequenced: blood. The CDR3 loop reads CASSPKGKHSGNEQFF. The CDR3 DNA follows: TGTGCCAGCAGCCCCAAAGGCAAACATTCTGGGAATGAGCAGTTCTTC.